Below, one T cell receptor beta chain is given with its context. What it recognizes is unknown. Germline CDR1 and CDR2: SGHRS and YFSETQ. This CDR3 comprises 14 residues. The J segment lost 4 bases and the V segment lost 6 bases, leaving 7 bases of the junction unmatched. This sample is drawn from a study of Ad26.COV2.S vaccination and SARS-CoV-2 variants. Across the whole study: Intramuscular Ad26.COV2.S doses were given once or twice, 56 days apart. Points from the study as a whole: Considerable breadth of spike-specific CD8+ and CD4+ T cell responses has reportedly been documented following vaccination.

Method: immunoSEQ multiplex PCR; TCRdb's copy keeps in-frame clones and lacks some. Among about 350,000 clones, roughly 90% were seen once, and the ten largest hold approximately 5.9%. Documented treatment: roughly 19 received Ad26.COV2.S at low or high dose, single or two shots; five or six received placebo; per-sample allocation not given. Repertoires come from day 63 after the first vaccine or placebo injection. The study used a vaccine consisting of an Ad26 vector that expressed Wuhan-strain SARS-CoV-2 spike. The clonotype originates from a person aged 18-60 years who received the Ad26.COV2.S COVID-19 vaccine or a placebo. The sequences come from peripheral blood, collected in a trial of Ad26.COV2.S vaccine versus placebo. This chain uses TRBV5-1 with TRBJ1-2; 9 bases fit TRBD1. The chain's CDR3 is CASTWDRAVYGYTF. For the CDR3, the DNA is TGCGCCAGCACATGGGACAGGGCGGTCTATGGCTACACCTTC.